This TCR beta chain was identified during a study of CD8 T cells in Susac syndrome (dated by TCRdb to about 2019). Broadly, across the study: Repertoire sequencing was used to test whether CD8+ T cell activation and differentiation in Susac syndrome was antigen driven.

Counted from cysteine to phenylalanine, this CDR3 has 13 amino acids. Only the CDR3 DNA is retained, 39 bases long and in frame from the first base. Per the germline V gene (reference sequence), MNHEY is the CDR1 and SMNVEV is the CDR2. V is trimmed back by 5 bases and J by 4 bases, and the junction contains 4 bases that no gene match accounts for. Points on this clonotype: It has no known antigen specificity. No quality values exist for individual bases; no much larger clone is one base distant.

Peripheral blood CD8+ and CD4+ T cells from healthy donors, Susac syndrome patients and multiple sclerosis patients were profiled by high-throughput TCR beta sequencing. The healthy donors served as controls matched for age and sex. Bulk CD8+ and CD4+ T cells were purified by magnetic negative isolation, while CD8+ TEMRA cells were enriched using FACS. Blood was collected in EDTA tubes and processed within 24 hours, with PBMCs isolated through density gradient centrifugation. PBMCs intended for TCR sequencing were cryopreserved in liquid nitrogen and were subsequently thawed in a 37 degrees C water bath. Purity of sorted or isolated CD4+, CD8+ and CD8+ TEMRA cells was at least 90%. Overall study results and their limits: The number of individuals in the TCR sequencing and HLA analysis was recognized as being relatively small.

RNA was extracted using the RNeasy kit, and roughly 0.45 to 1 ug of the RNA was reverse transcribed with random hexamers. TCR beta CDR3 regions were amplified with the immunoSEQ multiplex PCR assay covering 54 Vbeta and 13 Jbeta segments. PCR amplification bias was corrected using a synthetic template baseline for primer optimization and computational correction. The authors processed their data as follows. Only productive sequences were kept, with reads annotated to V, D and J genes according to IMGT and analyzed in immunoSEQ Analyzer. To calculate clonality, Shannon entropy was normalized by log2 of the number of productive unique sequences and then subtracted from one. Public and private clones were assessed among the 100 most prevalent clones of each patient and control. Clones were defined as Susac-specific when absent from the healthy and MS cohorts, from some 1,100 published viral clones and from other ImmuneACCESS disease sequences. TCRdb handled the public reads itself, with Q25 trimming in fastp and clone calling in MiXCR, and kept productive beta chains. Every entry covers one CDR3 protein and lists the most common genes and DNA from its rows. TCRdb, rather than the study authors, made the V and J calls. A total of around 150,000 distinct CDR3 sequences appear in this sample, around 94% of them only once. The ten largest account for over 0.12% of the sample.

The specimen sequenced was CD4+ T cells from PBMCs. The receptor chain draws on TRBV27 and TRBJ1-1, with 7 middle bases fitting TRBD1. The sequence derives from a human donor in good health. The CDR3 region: CASSPSGGTEAFF. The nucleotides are TGTGCCAGCAGTCCCTCAGGGGGCACTGAAGCTTTCTTT.